These 15 T cell receptor beta chains were all obtained from the same sample, sequenced in a study of CXCR3-negative and CXCR3-positive naive CD8 T cells. Regarding the study as a whole: Comparison of naive cells showed more hydrophobic TRB CDR3s in CXCR3-positive than in CXCR3-negative naive cells.

It was by 5' RACE with UMI labels that the TRB cDNA libraries were prepared. TCRdb reprocessed the 5' RACE reads and keeps a single row for each CDR3 protein, giving no DNA. The sample holds some 99,000 distinct CDR3 sequences. These receptors' antigens are unknown. Sequencing input: naive CXCR3+ CD8+ T cells from blood. Subset noted: CD45RO-CCR7+CD27+CD95- naive CD8+ T cells expressing CXCR3 (TNR3+). Receptors were obtained from a human donor in good health. Some clones in this sample may be carry-over from other donors' samples.

The rearrangement uses TRBV6-5 and TRBJ2-7; TCRdb calls TRBD1, which cannot be checked without DNA. Germline V CDR1 and CDR2: MNHEY, SVGAGI. This CDR3 has 15 amino acids. This chain's CDR3 is CASSLHDDRGYEQYF.

The V call is TRBV12-3 or TRBV12-4, the J call TRBJ2-7; TCRdb's D call of TRBD1 is untestable without DNA. The CDR3 extends over 11 amino acids. CDR3 protein: CASRDNYEQYF.

The chain has TRBV4-3 and TRBJ1-5. The CDR3 sequence is 15 residues long. Germline loops: CDR1 LGHNA, CDR2 YSLEER. CDR3 loop: CASSQDYRGNQPQHF.

The chain carries TRBV7-6 and TRBJ2-1; TCRdb lists TRBD1, though no DNA is available to test this call. The germline CDR1 and CDR2 sequences are SGHVS and FNYEAQ. The CDR3 contains 15 residues. CDR3 protein: CASSLGPAGRNEQFF.

The chain is built from TRBV6-5 and TRBJ2-1; TCRdb reports TRBD1, a call that lacks DNA to check it against. The CDR3 sequence is 15 residues long. The germline V gene has CDR1 MNHEY and CDR2 SVGAGI. The CDR3 sequence is CASSYSNRVFDEQFF.

The genes are TRBV5-5 and TRBJ1-1. The CDR3 totals 13 residues. Germline CDR1 SGHKS, CDR2 YYEKEE (reference sequence). The CDR3 loop reads CASAFGVVTEAFF.

The chain links TRBV29-1 to TRBJ1-2. CDR1 is SQVTM, CDR2 ANQGSEA, per germline. The CDR3 has 13 amino acids. Here the CDR3 reads CSVDWGSLYGYTF.

The chain links TRBV18 to TRBJ2-3; as DNA is missing, the TRBD2 call by TCRdb cannot be tested. CDR1 is KGHSH, CDR2 LQKENI, per germline. The CDR3 has 17 residues. The CDR3: CASSPGLVETSTDTQYF.

The V call is TRBV7-2, the J call TRBJ2-4; the TCRdb call, TRBD1, lacks DNA for checking. There are 15 residues in the CDR3. Germline loops: CDR1 SGHTA, CDR2 FQGNSA. This CDR3 is CASSFRGGDKNIQYF.

The chain combines TRBV28 with TRBJ1-1. Germline loops: CDR1 MDHEN, CDR2 SYDVKM. The CDR3 spans 14 residues. Here the CDR3 reads CASIMWDRNTEAFF.

This rearrangement joins TRBV7-9 to TRBJ2-1. The length of the CDR3 is 13 residues. The germline V gene encodes CDR1 SEHNR and CDR2 FQNEAQ (reference sequence). The CDR3 loop reads CASSLGFPNEQFF. Full variable domain (missing parts from reference TRBV7-9 and TRBJ2-1): DTGVSQNPRHKITKRGQNVTFRCDPISEHNRLYWYRQTLGQGPEFLTYFQNEAQLEKSRLLSDRFSAERPKGSFSTLEIQRTEQGDSAMYLCASSLGFPNEQFFGPGTRLTVL.

This chain joins TRBV20-1 and TRBJ2-1; the TCRdb call, TRBD1, lacks DNA for checking. Germline assignment: CDR1 DFQATT and CDR2 SNEGSKA (reference sequence). The CDR3 runs to 12 residues. This CDR3 is CSASPEVNEQFF.

V usage is TRBV5-1 and J usage is TRBJ2-3. Germline V gene lookup returns CDR1 SGHRS and CDR2 YFSETQ. The CDR3 has 14 amino acids. The CDR3 is CASSLVGVPDTRYF.

This chain connects TRBV14 to TRBJ2-5; TCRdb picks TRBD2, but there is no DNA to check that call. Per germline, CDR1 SGHDN and CDR2 FVKESK. This CDR3 has 16 amino acids. The CDR3 protein is CASSLRTSGPQETQYF.

V gene TRBV18 combines with J gene TRBJ2-7; TCRdb gives TRBD1 as the D gene, but with no DNA this cannot be confirmed. CDR3 size: 14 residues. Germline V gene sequence: CDR1 KGHSH, CDR2 LQKENI. CDR3 sequence: CASSRDRVWHEQYF.